The clone carrying this T cell receptor (beta chain) appeared a few times. Only in-frame clones appear in the TCRdb table, and some are missing; sequencing was by immunoSEQ multiplex PCR. The sample includes approximately 44,000 clones, roughly 80% of them seen just once. These data originate in a study of OX40 agonist ivuxolimab in advanced cancers. This CDR3 spans 17 amino acids. V lost 4 bases, J lost 0 bases, and 7 bases stayed unmatched. The germline gives CDR1 SGHRS, CDR2 YFSETQ. Autoimmune disease history or systemic immunosuppression led to patient exclusion. This specimen consisted of CD4+ or CD8+ T cells sorted from blood, obtained in a trial of the OX40 agonist ivuxolimab. The V gene is TRBV5-1, the J gene TRBJ2-2; 9 bases agree with TRBD2. This receptor was taken from an adult with an advanced solid tumor such as melanoma, head and neck, liver or kidney cancer. This CDR3 reads CASSPLTSGTNTGELFF. DNA for the CDR3: TGCGCCAGCAGCCCACTGACTAGCGGAACGAACACCGGGGAGCTGTTTTTT. Complete variable domain (other parts from reference TRBV5-1 and TRBJ2-2): KAGVTQTPRYLIKTRGQQVTLSCSPISGHRSVSWYQQTPGQGLQFLFEYFSETQRNKGNFPGRFSGRQFSNSRSEMNVSTLELGDSALYLCASSPLTSGTNTGELFFGEGSRLTVL.